The T cell receptor (beta chain) described here comes from a study of follicular helper T cells after annual influenza vaccination. On this clone: No antigen is known for it.

Time point reported: 2015-2016 season, 7 days after influenza vaccination. Non-naive CD4+CXCR5+PD-1+ cTfh were sorted into ICOS+CD38+ and ICOS-CD38- fractions. Generated by immunoSEQ multiplex PCR, the TCRdb table keeps only in-frame clones and is missing some. Here the sample spans about 6,000 clones, less than 90% being singletons. The ends were cut back, 4 bases at V and 0 bases at J, with 6 bases in the middle. Per the germline V gene, CDR1 is MNHEY and CDR2 is SMNVEV (reference sequence). The CDR3 consists of 14 residues. Regarding the study as a whole: Successive annual vaccinations recalled a recurrent oligoclonal ICOS+CD38+ cTfh response with influenza-specific clonotypes.

The material sequenced was CXCR5+ CD38- circulating T follicular helper cells from blood, taken 7 days after influenza vaccination. As to subset: circulating Tfh, non-naive CD4+CXCR5+PD-1+ (ICOS+CD38+ or ICOS-CD38-). The sequence was collected from an adult who received the influenza vaccine. The rearrangement links TRBV27 to TRBJ2-2; D is uncertain. CDR3 nucleotide sequence: TGTGCCAGCAGTTCCAGGTCGAACACCGGGGAGCTGTTTTTT. This gives the protein CASSSRSNTGELFF.